This entry lists 15 T cell receptor beta chains sequenced from one sample in a study of shared clonotypes between healthy human individuals. CD45RO-negative CD8 cells positively selected for CCR7 made up the naive population, which excluded terminally differentiated effector memory CD45RA+ cells. Sequencing used immunoSEQ multiplex PCR; TCRdb keeps in-frame clones, though not all of them. The table has millions of clones, roughly 91% seen once. Input material: naive CD8+ T cells from PBMCs. The receptors were sampled from a man aged 18 to 30 in good health. Some clones in this sample may be carry-over from other donors' samples.

The V call is TRBV10-3, the J call TRBJ1-5; D is undetermined. This CDR3 comprises 13 residues. Germline assignment: CDR1 ENHRY and CDR2 SYGVKD. Trimming cost V 10 bases and J 0 bases, with 10 bases left between them. The chain's CDR3 is CATSDYSNQPQHF. CDR3 coding DNA: TGTGCCACCTCAGATTATAGCAATCAGCCCCAGCATTTT.

The rearrangement links TRBV10-1 to TRBJ2-1; no clear D. The CDR3 loop spans 14 amino acids. The germline V gene encodes CDR1 WNHNN and CDR2 SYGVQD (reference sequence). V dropped 7 bases and J dropped 0 bases, with 10 bases sitting between them. The DNA of the CDR3 is TGCGCCAGCACGGGCTGGAGCTCCTACAATGAGCAGTTCTTC. Protein: CASTGWSSYNEQFF.

This clone was found once. The chain links TRBV7-9 to TRBJ2-7; 9 nucleotides match TRBD1. V dropped 5 bases and J dropped 2; count of bases not matched to a gene: 10. Germline V CDR1 and CDR2: SEHNR, FQNEAQ (reference sequence). The CDR3 length is 16 residues. This CDR3 is CASSPTTGQGTYEQYF. The CDR3 nucleotides are TGTGCCAGCAGCCCCACCACGGGACAGGGCACCTACGAGCAGTACTTC.

The rearrangement links TRBV7-9 to TRBJ2-2, with TRBD2 identical over 9 bases. The V gene end was trimmed by 10 bases and the J gene end by 5 bases; junction bases not matched to a gene: 11. Germline CDR1 reads SEHNR; CDR2 reads FQNEAQ (reference sequence). The CDR3 contains 15 residues. Here the CDR3 DNA reads TGTGCCACCCCCCCGCGGGAGGGCCGAACCGGGGAGCTGTTTTTT. As protein: CATPPREGRTGELFF.

The gene calls are TRBV4-3 and TRBJ2-3, with 8 bases that match TRBD2. The CDR3 is made up of 17 amino acids. CDR1 is LGHNA and CDR2 is YSLEER in the germline V gene. V dropped 0 bases and J dropped 7; count of bases not matched to a gene: 12. CDR3 sequence: CASSQDRGGLLTNTQYF. In DNA, the CDR3 is TGCGCCAGCAGCCAAGATCGGGGGGGCCTCCTTACCAATACGCAGTATTTT.

The rearrangement uses TRBV5-4 and TRBJ2-7; D is perhaps TRBD2 (5 bases). Germline V gene lookup returns CDR1 SGHNT and CDR2 YYREEE (reference sequence). Trimming cost V 0 bases and J 0 bases, with 13 bases left between them. The CDR3 spans 16 residues. DNA of the CDR3: TGTGCCAGCAGCTTGGCGGGTAGCGTCAGCTCCTACGAGCAGTACTTC. Encoded protein: CASSLAGSVSSYEQYF. Full variable domain (rest looked up from reference TRBV5-4 and TRBJ2-7): ETGVTQSPTHLIKTRGQQVTLRCSSQSGHNTVSWYQQALGQGPQFIFQYYREEENGRGNFPPRFSGLQFPNYSSELNVNALELDDSALYLCASSLAGSVSSYEQYFGPGTRLTVT.

The V gene is TRBV9, the J gene TRBJ2-3; 7 bases are shared with TRBD1. CDR3 length equals 13 residues. The V and J ends lost 2 bases and 6 bases, in that order; junction bases with no gene match: 3. Germline-derived CDR1 and CDR2 are SGDLS and YYNGEE. The CDR3 is CASSVEQGDTQYF. The CDR3 DNA reads as TGTGCCAGCAGCGTCGAACAGGGGGATACGCAGTATTTT.

This chain links TRBV19 with TRBJ2-5; 8 nucleotides align to TRBD1. CDR1 and CDR2 (germline): LNHDA, SQIVND (reference sequence). The CDR3 has 16 residues. The V gene end was trimmed by 5 bases and the J gene end by 5 bases; junction bases not matched to a gene: 13. The CDR3 nucleotides read TGTGCCAGTAGTGCCTCCCGGACAGGGTTGTCGGAGACCCAGTACTTC. Protein product: CASSASRTGLSETQYF. The full variable domain, rest sourced from reference TRBV19 and TRBJ2-5, is DGGITQSPKYLFRKEGQNVTLSCEQNLNHDAMYWYRQDPGQGLRLIYYSQIVNDFQKGDIAEGYSVSREKKESFPLTVTSAQKNPTAFYLCASSASRTGLSETQYFGPGTRLLVL.

The CDR3 DNA follows: TGTGCCAGCAGCTTAGCGAGGGAGATATTCACAGATACGCAGTATTTT. This sequence encodes CASSLAREIFTDTQYF. V gene TRBV7-9 combines with J gene TRBJ2-3; TRBD2 might be the D (5 bases). This CDR3 is 16 amino acids long. Germline CDR1 is SEHNR and CDR2 is FQNEAQ (reference sequence). Trimming left V 0 bases short and J 2 bases short, with 12 bases between.

This clone was counted only a few times. Other DNA sequences of this sample code for an identical CDR3. The CDR3 bases are TGTGCCAGCAGTTTATCGGCCGGAAACTATGGCTACACCTTC. It is translated as CASSLSAGNYGYTF. V usage is TRBV27 and J usage is TRBJ1-2; D is ambiguous. The V gene's germline CDR1 is MNHEY and CDR2 SMNVEV (reference sequence). V gave up 0 bases and J gave up 2 bases, with 7 bases separating them. The CDR3 spans 14 residues.

V usage is TRBV9 and J usage is TRBJ2-7; 8 bases are shared with TRBD2. The germline gives CDR1 SGDLS, CDR2 YYNGEE. V was pared by 3 bases and J by 3 bases, with 8 bases of the junction left unmatched. This CDR3 has 15 residues. CDR3 residues: CASSAGGDGLYEQYF. CDR3 nucleotides: TGTGCCAGCAGCGCGGGGGGGGACGGCCTCTACGAGCAGTACTTC.

CDR3 in amino acids: CASRTGQGGTGNYGYTF. The CDR3 DNA is TGTGCCAGCAGGACGGGACAGGGTGGGACGGGAAACTATGGCTACACCTTC. The chain combines TRBV5-5 with TRBJ1-2, with 9 bases that match TRBD1. The trim removed 5 bases at V and 2 bases at J, leaving 13 bases unmatched. Per germline, CDR1 SGHKS and CDR2 YYEKEE (reference sequence). The CDR3 length is 17 residues.

The chain has TRBV7-6 and TRBJ1-5; possible D gene TRBD1, 5 bases. V lost 7 bases and J lost 1, with 11 bases in between. CDR1 SGHVS and CDR2 FNYEAQ come from the germline V gene. The CDR3 consists of 14 residues. This chain's CDR3 is CASKTGGSNQPQHF. CDR3 nucleotides: TGTGCCAGCAAGACTGGGGGGAGCAATCAGCCCCAGCATTTT.

The genes are TRBV7-6 and TRBJ1-3; D is perhaps TRBD1 (5 bases). This CDR3 comprises 14 residues. Germline CDR1 is SGHVS and CDR2 is FNYEAQ. Trimming took off 5 bases at V and 4 bases at J, with 12 bases between the two ends. This chain's CDR3 is CASSPFGGGNTIYF. The CDR3 region has the DNA TGTGCCAGCAGCCCGTTTGGGGGGGGAAACACCATATATTTT.

DNA for the CDR3: TGTGCCAGCAGTGAACTTAGACTAGCGGGAGAGGGGGGCCTTTTAGCCGGGGAGCTGTTTTTT. It specifies CASSELRLAGEGGLLAGELFF. This chain uses TRBV2 with TRBJ2-2; TRBD2 agrees at 12 bases. This CDR3 has 21 amino acids. V dropped 2 bases and J dropped 6; count of bases not matched to a gene: 19. Looked up from germline, CDR1 is SNHLY and CDR2 is FYNNEI.